Sequencing of this T cell receptor (beta chain) was carried out in a study of shared clonotypes between healthy human individuals. Study-wide points: Relative to their counterparts shared across all four donors, non-shared clonotypes exhibited diminished generation probabilities. Investigators expected sequencing depth to affect clonotype sharing among donors. With a handful of donors compared, about 5.2% of naive CD4 clonotypes were shared.

This table comes from immunoSEQ multiplex PCR, and its TCRdb copy is limited to in-frame clones, with some not included. The sample has 2 million to 2.5 million clones; around 93% are singletons. Selected positively for CCR7 and CD45RO-negative, naive CD8 cells excluded terminally differentiated effector memory CD45RA+ cells. To note about this clone: As yet, its antigen is unknown.

Germline lookup yields CDR1 SGHDN and CDR2 FVKESK. The CDR3 is 14 amino acids. Trimming left V 2 bases short and J 5 bases short, with 9 bases between. The TCR was taken from a man between 18 and 35 years old in good health. Some clones in this sample may be carry-over from other donors' samples. What was sequenced was naive CD8+ T cells from PBMCs. The rearrangement joins TRBV14 to TRBJ1-4; a weak D match, TRBD1 (5 bases). The DNA of the CDR3 is TGTGCCAGCAGCCAACCGGGACCGAATGAAAAACTGTTTTTT. Amino acids: CASSQPGPNEKLFF. The variable domain in full, completed from reference TRBV14 and TRBJ1-4, reads EAGVTQFPSHSVIEKGQTVTLRCDPISGHDNLYWYRRVMGKEIKFLLHFVKESKQDESGMPNNRFLAERTGGTYSTLKVQPAELEDSGVYFCASSQPGPNEKLFFGSGTQLSVL.